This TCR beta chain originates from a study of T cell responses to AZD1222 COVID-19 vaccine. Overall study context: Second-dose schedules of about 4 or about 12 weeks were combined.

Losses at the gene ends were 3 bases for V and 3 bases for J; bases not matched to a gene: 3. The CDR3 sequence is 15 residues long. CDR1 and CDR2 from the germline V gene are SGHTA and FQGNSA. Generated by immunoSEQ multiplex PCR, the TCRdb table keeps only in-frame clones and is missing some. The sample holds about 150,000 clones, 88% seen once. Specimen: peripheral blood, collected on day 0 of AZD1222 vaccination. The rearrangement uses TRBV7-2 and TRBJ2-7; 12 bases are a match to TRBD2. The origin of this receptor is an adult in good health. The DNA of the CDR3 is TGTGCCAGCAGCTTCACTAGCGGGGGGATCTACGAGCAGTACTTC. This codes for CASSFTSGGIYEQYF.